This record looks at one T cell receptor beta chain sequence and its context. This record belongs to a study of blood T cell repertoires in COVID-19. Study information: Acute and convalescent COVID-19 samples came from the United States, Italy and Spain. Sample material is recorded as cDNA or gDNA derived from T cells, B-cell-depleted T cells, or PBMCs.

Authors' analysis steps: How many nucleated cells were present was estimated from reference gene primer amplification. This table comes from immunoSEQ multiplex PCR, and its TCRdb copy is limited to in-frame clones, with some not included. V and J calls and clone size are as listed in that table; D and trimming were resolved from the DNA. This table has 150,000 to 200,000 clones, 81% appearing once. The CDR3 is 15 residues long. The V gene's germline CDR1 is LNHDA and CDR2 SQIVND (reference sequence). After removal of 4 bases from V and 3 bases from J, the junction contained 4 bases not matched to a gene.

This receptor was identified in a man aged 55 to 70 with active or convalescent COVID-19. The sequenced sample consisted of peripheral blood. This sequence joins TRBV19 and TRBJ2-1, with 9 nucleotides matching TRBD1. Here the CDR3 reads CASSTRDRDYNEQFF. In DNA form, the CDR3 reads TGTGCCAGTAGTACACGGGACAGGGACTACAATGAGCAGTTCTTC. Based on the CDR3 plus reference TRBV19 and TRBJ2-1, the full variable domain is DGGITQSPKYLFRKEGQNVTLSCEQNLNHDAMYWYRQDPGQGLRLIYYSQIVNDFQKGDIAEGYSVSREKKESFPLTVTSAQKNPTAFYLCASSTRDRDYNEQFFGPGTRLTVL.